This TCR beta chain was sequenced during a study of graft-versus-host responses after intestinal transplantation. Overall study context: Transplants were multivisceral, liver-intestinal, or isolated intestinal. Induction using anti-thymocyte globulin, followed by tacrolimus and steroids for two to three years, was given to all recipients. General study results and limits: The authors found GvH clones in recipient marrow, some appearing first in ileum or blood. Levels of circulating GvH clones at their peak were associated with early post-transplant HvG declines.

Libraries were prepared by immunoSEQ multiplex PCR; TCRdb keeps only in-frame clonotypes and omits some of them. This sample carries 40,000 to 55,000 clones, 70% to 90% of them seen once, and the ten largest clones take approximately 0.6%. Regarding this clone: Its antigen is undetermined.

This CDR3 has 14 residues. The germline V gene encodes CDR1 SGHRS and CDR2 YFSETQ. Trimming cost V 3 bases and J 5 bases; bases outside gene matches: 7. The chain uses TRBV5-1 and TRBJ1-1, with 7 bases aligning to TRBD1. The specimen comprised unstimulated CD4+ T cells sorted from spleen or lymph node cells, sampled before transplant. This sequence originates from a human donor who was the organ donor for an intestinal transplant. CDR3 protein: CASSSTPGGTEAFF. CDR3 DNA sequence: TGCGCCAGCAGCTCAACTCCAGGGGGTACTGAAGCTTTCTTT.